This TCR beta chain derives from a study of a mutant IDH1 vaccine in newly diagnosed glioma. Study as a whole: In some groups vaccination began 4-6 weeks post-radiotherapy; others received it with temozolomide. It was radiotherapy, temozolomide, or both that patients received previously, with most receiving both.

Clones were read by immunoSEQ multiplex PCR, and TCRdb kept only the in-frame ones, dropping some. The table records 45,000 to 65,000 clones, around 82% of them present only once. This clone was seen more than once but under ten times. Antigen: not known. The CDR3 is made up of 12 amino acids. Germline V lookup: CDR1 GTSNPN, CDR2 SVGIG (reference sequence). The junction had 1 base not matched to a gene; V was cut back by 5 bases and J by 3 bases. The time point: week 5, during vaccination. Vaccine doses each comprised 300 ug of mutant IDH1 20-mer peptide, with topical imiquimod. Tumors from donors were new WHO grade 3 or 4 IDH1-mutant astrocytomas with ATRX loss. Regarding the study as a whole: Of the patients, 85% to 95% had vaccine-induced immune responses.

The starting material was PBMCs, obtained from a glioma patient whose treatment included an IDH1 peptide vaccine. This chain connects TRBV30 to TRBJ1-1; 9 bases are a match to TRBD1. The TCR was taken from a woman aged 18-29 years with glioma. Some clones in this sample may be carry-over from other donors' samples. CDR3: CAWGDRDTEAFF. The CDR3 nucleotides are TGTGCCTGGGGGGACAGGGACACTGAAGCTTTCTTT.